The sequence of this T cell receptor (beta chain) was determined in a study of T-cell reconstitution after alpha-beta-depleted transplantation in children. This clonotype was seen more than once but under ten times. Its antigen is still unknown. Preparation of the TCRbeta library involved a method that used unique molecular identifiers. TCRdb recomputed calls from the PCR reads with MiXCR, one row per CDR3 protein. The profile shows 110,000 or so distinct CDR3 sequences, approximately 6.4% of them singletons. This CDR3 region has 15 residues. V lost 0 bases and J 0 bases, leaving 9 bases between the germline ends. The germline V gene encodes CDR1 MNHEY and CDR2 SMNVEV (reference sequence). Study-level results: Newly produced T cells mostly accounted for T-cell counts and diversity one year post-transplant. Several hundred expanded graft clones reportedly were the source of alpha-beta T cells about two months after transplant. There were some patients whose high TCRbeta diversity at day 60 came from surviving recipient T cells and thymic progenitors.

The sequence came from a male patient between 2 and 10 years old who had a stem cell transplant for acute lymphoblastic leukemia, so the T cells may come from the graft donor. V is TRBV27 and J is TRBJ2-7, with D perhaps TRBD1 (5 bases). Sample: PBMCs, mostly from graft donor cells, taken 360 days after TCRalphabeta/CD19-depleted stem cell transplant. For the CDR3, the DNA is TGTGCCAGCAGTTTATCGGGGCTAGGCTCCTACGAGCAGTACTTC. Translated, it gives CASSLSGLGSYEQYF.